This T cell receptor (beta chain) was identified in a study of blood T cell repertoires in COVID-19. Study-level information: Sites in the United States, Italy and Spain provided acute and convalescent COVID-19 samples.

The CDR3 runs 15 residues. V lost 3 bases to trimming and J lost 4 bases, with 15 bases between them. Germline-derived CDR1 and CDR2 are LGHNA and YNFKEQ. There are a few counts of this clone. Per the original methods: Researchers report that nucleated cell counts were estimated from reference gene primer amplification. Method: immunoSEQ multiplex PCR; TCRdb's copy keeps in-frame clones and lacks some. V and J calls and clone size are given by that table; D and trimming were obtained from the DNA. This sample has some 63,000 clones, with about 82% found just once. This receptor was obtained from a human donor in a cohort sampled during active COVID-19. The gene calls are TRBV4-2 and TRBJ1-1, with D hard to call. Sequencing was performed on peripheral blood. The DNA of the CDR3 is TGTGCCAGCAGCCAGTCCCGTCCGGGGATCACTGAAGCTTTCTTT. Translated, it gives CASSQSRPGITEAFF.